A selection of T cell receptor beta chains follows, all from one sample in a study of blood T cell repertoires in COVID-19. The data were produced by immunoSEQ multiplex PCR, yet TCRdb's version contains in-frame clones alone and is incomplete. The sample has 49,000 or so clones; over 75% are singletons. The sample taken for sequencing was peripheral blood. The receptors shown here come from an elderly woman with COVID-19, enrolled during active disease. Both conserved end residues are part of each CDR3. Each record gives: CDR3 length, D gene, clone size, J gene, V gene, CDR3 DNA, CDR3 protein. D genes are given only for firm matches. Size values are once, few and many counts, or a class for expanded clones, and some rows have none.

12	TRBD1	once	TRBJ1-2	TRBV12-5	TGTGCTAGTGGTCCGGACAGGCCCGGCTACACCTTC	CASGPDRPGYTF
13	.	few	TRBJ1-2	TRBV19	TGTGCCAGTAGTAATACCGGGAGCTATGGCTACACCTTC	CASSNTGSYGYTF
15	TRBD2	.	TRBJ2-3	TRBV3-1/TRBV3-2	TGTGCCAGCAGCCCCTCGGGTAGCGGGGCAGATACGCAGTATTTT	CASSPSGSGADTQYF
13	.	.	TRBJ2-7	TRBV24-1	TGTGCCACCAGTCAGGACAGCGGCTCGGAGCAGTACTTC	CATSQDSGSEQYF
17	.	.	TRBJ2-7	TRBV11-2	TGTGCCAGCAGCCCTCGACGGGACAATCTACGCTCCTACGAGCAGTACTTC	CASSPRRDNLRSYEQYF
17	TRBD1	.	TRBJ2-1	TRBV7-9	TGTGCCAGCAGCCCCGTCCCCGGACAGGGGCGGTACAATGAGCAGTTCTTC	CASSPVPGQGRYNEQFF
15	.	.	TRBJ2-1	TRBV5-4	TGTGCCAGCAGCCTGGACCCGAGCTCCTACAATGAGCAGTTCTTC	CASSLDPSSYNEQFF
17	TRBD2	.	TRBJ2-7	TRBV12-5	TGTGCTAGTGGTTTGGACTGGCTAGCGGGGGGGCAGTACGAGCAGTACTTC	CASGLDWLAGGQYEQYF
15	.	.	TRBJ1-2	TRBV7-9	TGTGCCAGCAGCTTACTGGGACTGACCGACTATGGCTACACCTTC	CASSLLGLTDYGYTF
13	.	.	TRBJ1-1	TRBV9	TGTGCCAGCAGCGTAGGACACGGATCTGAAGCTTTCTTT	CASSVGHGSEAFF
12	.	.	TRBJ2-3	TRBV29-1	TGCAGCGGGTCCGGGTTCACAGATACGCAGTATTTT	CSGSGFTDTQYF
13	.	.	TRBJ1-1	TRBV5-1	TGCGCCAGCAGCTTGGGTAGGAACACTGAAGCTTTCTTT	CASSLGRNTEAFF
14	.	.	TRBJ2-5	TRBV2	TGTGCCAGCAGTCCGCTAAGGGGTGGAGAGACCCAGTACTTC	CASSPLRGGETQYF
14	TRBD1	.	TRBJ1-6	TRBV28	TGTGCCAGCAGACAGGACAGGGGAAATTCACCCCTCCACTTT	CASRQDRGNSPLHF
12	.	.	TRBJ1-2	TRBV7-2	TGTGCCAGCAGCTTAGGAGGCTATGGCTACACCTTC	CASSLGGYGYTF
13	.	.	TRBJ1-1	TRBV5-4	TGTGCCAGCAGCTGGGGAGATGGGATAGAAGCTTTCTTT	CASSWGDGIEAFF
13	TRBD1	.	TRBJ1-1	TRBV6-2/TRBV6-3	TGTGCCAGCAGCGGACAGGGGCACACTGAAGCTTTCTTT	CASSGQGHTEAFF
19	.	once	TRBJ2-7	TRBV19	TGTGCCAGTAGTAGTGGCTACCTAGCGCCCGAGAGTTCCACGTACGAGCAGTACTTC	CASSSGYLAPESSTYEQYF
14	TRBD2	.	TRBJ2-1	TRBV7-3	TGTGCCAGCAGCTTATCGGGAGGTGGGAATGAGCAGTTCTTC	CASSLSGGGNEQFF
14	.	.	TRBJ1-2	TRBV19	TGTGCCAGCCTGCGAGGGGACACAAACTATGGCTACACCTTC	CASLRGDTNYGYTF
15	TRBD2	.	TRBJ2-7	TRBV5-5	TGTGCCAGCAGCTTGTGGGCTAGCGGGATCAACGAGCAGTACTTC	CASSLWASGINEQYF
15	TRBD1	.	TRBJ1-5	TRBV23-1	TGCGCCAGCAGTCGCATCGACAGGGAGCCTCAGCCCCAGCATTTT	CASSRIDREPQPQHF
15	TRBD2	.	TRBJ2-1	TRBV3-1/TRBV3-2	TGTGCCAGCAGCCAAAGCGGGGAGGGGTACAATGAGCAGTTCTTC	CASSQSGEGYNEQFF
13	.	.	TRBJ2-7	TRBV6-2/TRBV6-3	TGTGCCAGCAGTCCCGACAGGTATGACGAGCAGTACTTC	CASSPDRYDEQYF
13	.	.	TRBJ2-7	TRBV24-1	TGTGCCACTAGTTCCCCGGGGACCTACGAGCAGTACTTC	CATSSPGTYEQYF
17	.	.	TRBJ1-3	TRBV5-5	TGTGCCAGCAGCTTGAGTGGGGAGCCCCACTCTGGAAACACCATATATTTT	CASSLSGEPHSGNTIYF
15	.	.	TRBJ2-5	TRBV5-1	TGCGCCAGCAGCTATGCCGGGACTCAACAAGAGACCCAGTACTTC	CASSYAGTQQETQYF
14	TRBD2	once	TRBJ2-7	TRBV6-4	TGTGCCAGCCGAAGCGGGAGGGCGTCCTACGAGCAGTACTTC	CASRSGRASYEQYF
14	.	.	TRBJ2-5	TRBV19	TGTGCCAGTAGTCCCCGGTTCGGCCAAGAGACCCAGTACTTC	CASSPRFGQETQYF
15	.	.	TRBJ1-6	TRBV27	TGTGCCAGCAGGACGCAGGGGTCCTATAATTCACCCCTCCACTTT	CASRTQGSYNSPLHF
13	.	.	TRBJ1-3	TRBV5-1	TGCGCCAGCAAGGAGGGGCCTGGAAACACCATATATTTT	CASKEGPGNTIYF
14	.	few	TRBJ1-1	TRBV6-5	TGTGCCAGCAGTTACTCGGGGGGGAGCACTGAAGCTTTCTTT	CASSYSGGSTEAFF
15	.	.	TRBJ1-3	TRBV5-1	TGCGCCAGCAGCCTGGACGGGAGCTCTGGAAACACCATATATTTT	CASSLDGSSGNTIYF
14	TRBD2	.	TRBJ2-1	TRBV4-2	TGTGCCAGCCGGGCGGGGGGCTCCTACAATGAGCAGTTCTTC	CASRAGGSYNEQFF
15	.	.	TRBJ2-1	TRBV7-9	TGTGCCAGCAGCTTGGTGGAGATTCCACCCAATGAGCAGTTCTTC	CASSLVEIPPNEQFF
15	TRBD2	.	TRBJ2-7	TRBV5-1	TGCGCCAGCAGCTTGGATGCGGGGGGAGACTACGAGCAGTACTTC	CASSLDAGGDYEQYF
17	TRBD2	.	TRBJ2-5	TRBV5-1	TGCGCCAGCAGCCCGGGGCTAGCGGGGGCCCTCCGAGAGACCCAGTACTTC	CASSPGLAGALRETQYF
16	TRBD2	.	TRBJ2-1	TRBV3-1/TRBV3-2	TGTGCCAGCAGCATCAGACTAGCGGGGGGCCACAGGGAGCAGTTCTTC	CASSIRLAGGHREQFF
10	TRBD1	.	TRBJ2-1	TRBV28	TGTGCCATCTCCCGGGACAGGCAGTTCTTC	CAISRDRQFF
15	TRBD1	.	TRBJ2-5	TRBV28	TGTGCCAGCACCGCATGGGGGACAGCTCAAGAGACCCAGTACTTC	CASTAWGTAQETQYF
15	TRBD1	.	TRBJ2-7	TRBV24-1	TGTGCCACCAGTGATTCCCGGGACAGTTCCTACGAGCAGTACTTC	CATSDSRDSSYEQYF
18	TRBD2	.	TRBJ2-1	TRBV19	TGTGCCAGTAGTCAATCCCAAAGGACTAGCGGGATAGGCTATGAGCAGTTCTTC	CASSQSQRTSGIGYEQFF
16	TRBD2	.	TRBJ2-1	TRBV4-3	TGCGCCAGCAGCCAAGGCACTAGCGGGGACTACAATGAGCAGTTCTTC	CASSQGTSGDYNEQFF
13	TRBD1	.	TRBJ1-1	TRBV7-2	TGTGCCAGCAGCTTAAGGGGGCGCACTGAAGCTTTCTTT	CASSLRGRTEAFF
16	.	.	TRBJ2-1	TRBV7-2	TGTGCCAGCAGCTGGCAAAACAGGGCCGCGTACAATGAGCAGTTCTTC	CASSWQNRAAYNEQFF
17	.	once	TRBJ2-2	TRBV19	TGTGCCAGTAGTATAGGCGGGAAAAGCCCGAGCACCGGGGAGCTGTTTTTT	CASSIGGKSPSTGELFF
18	TRBD1	few	TRBJ1-2	TRBV11-2	TGTGCCTCCGGACTACGGGTCCCCATTAAGGGACAGGGTAATGGCTACACCTTC	CASGLRVPIKGQGNGYTF
13	.	.	TRBJ1-1	TRBV6-6	TGTGCCAGCAGTTCCCCCTTGAACACTGAAGCTTTCTTT	CASSSPLNTEAFF
15	.	.	TRBJ2-7	TRBV7-2	TGTGCCAGCAGCTTAGATGGCGGGAAGGTCAACGAGCAGTACTTC	CASSLDGGKVNEQYF
16	.	few	TRBJ1-4	TRBV5-1	TGCGCCAGCAGCCCCGGACAAATTGCAACTAATGAAAAACTGTTTTTT	CASSPGQIATNEKLFF
16	TRBD2	.	TRBJ2-1	TRBV27	TGTGCCAGCAGTTTATCGTCTAGCGGGGGGGCCGGTGAGCAGTTCTTC	CASSLSSSGGAGEQFF
14	TRBD1	once	TRBJ2-5	TRBV23-1	TGCGCCAGCAGGACCGACAGGGGGCAAGAGACCCAGTACTTC	CASRTDRGQETQYF